The 2 T cell receptor beta chains below were found in one sample sequenced in a study of cytomegalovirus exposure and HLA in healthy donors. The PCR used 60 Vbeta and 13 Jbeta primers. The repertoire was sequenced with immunoSEQ multiplex PCR; TCRdb's copy has only in-frame clones and lacks some. The sample includes fewer than 110,000 clones, 60% to 75% of them seen just once. What was sequenced was PBMCs. Receptors were obtained from a woman in her thirties or forties in good health and CMV-seronegative.

This clone has only a few counts. The V and J genes are TRBV7-8 and TRBJ2-1; 8 nucleotides agree with TRBD1. J lost 3 bases, V lost 5 bases, and 12 bases had no gene match. In germline, CDR1 is SGHVS, CDR2 FQNEAQ. The CDR3 spans 17 residues. CDR3 in DNA: TGTGCCAGCAGCCCCCTTGTGGGCAGGGGGCTCTACAATGAGCAGTTCTTC. The encoded protein is CASSPLVGRGLYNEQFF.

The chain has TRBV30 and TRBJ1-6; 9 bases are a match to TRBD1. Germline CDR1 and CDR2: GTSNPN and SVGIG (reference sequence). This CDR3 spans 14 amino acids. Trimming removed 4 bases from V and 9 bases from J; junction bases left unmatched: 7. CDR3 coding DNA: TGTGCCTGGACCATGGGACAGGGAGTTTCACCCCTCCACTTT. This codes for CAWTMGQGVSPLHF.